The rows below give T cell receptor beta chains drawn from one sample of a study of cytomegalovirus exposure and HLA in healthy donors. The table came from immunoSEQ multiplex PCR; TCRdb's copy has only in-frame clones and leaves some out. This table holds around 130,000 clones, about 9.4% found once. Sample: PBMCs. The receptors shown here come from a woman aged 35 to 49 in good health and CMV-seropositive. CDR3s include the opening cysteine and the closing phenylalanine or tryptophan. Each record gives: clone size, J gene, D gene, V gene, CDR3 DNA, CDR3 protein. A D gene is named only where the DNA matches it firmly. Size is omitted from some rows. Given values are once, few, many or a class for expanded clones.

- TRBJ2-7 TRBD1 TRBV18 TGTGCCAGCTCACCGTGGGGACAGGGGACCACCTACGAGCAGTACTTC CASSPWGQGTTYEQYF
few TRBJ2-4 - TRBV4-1 TGCGCCAGCAGCCAGCGAGATCTAGCCAAAAACATTCAGTACTTC CASSQRDLAKNIQYF
- TRBJ1-2 - TRBV7-3 TGTGCCAGCAGCGCCTCAGGGGATCCTAACTATGGCTACACCTTC CASSASGDPNYGYTF
few TRBJ2-3 - TRBV2 TGTGCCAGCAGTGCCCGAGGGTATCGCACAGATACGCAGTATTTT CASSARGYRTDTQYF
- TRBJ2-3 TRBD2 TRBV29-1 TGCAGCGTTGAAAGGCGGGGGGCCGAAGGATATACGCAGTATTTT CSVERRGAEGYTQYF
- TRBJ2-3 - TRBV6-1 TGTGCCAGCAGTGGACTGATAAGCACAGATACGCAGTATTTT CASSGLISTDTQYF
- TRBJ2-7 TRBD1 TRBV5-8 TGTGCCAGCAGCTTGCAGGGGGCTCGGGAGCAGTACTTC CASSLQGAREQYF
few TRBJ1-1 - TRBV5-1 TGCGCCAGCAGCTTGTTGGGCTTGAACACTGAAGCTTTCTTT CASSLLGLNTEAFF
- TRBJ2-2 - TRBV30 TGTGCCTGGAGGATCAGTCCAACCGGGGAGCTGTTTTTT CAWRISPTGELFF
few TRBJ1-4 TRBD1 TRBV10-3 TGTGCCATCAGTGGACCCCCAGGGACAGACGGTAATGAAAAACTGTTTTTT CAISGPPGTDGNEKLFF
few TRBJ2-1 - TRBV27 TGTGCCAGCAGTTTTCGCCCCGAACAGGGTTACAATGAGCAGTTCTTC CASSFRPEQGYNEQFF
- TRBJ1-1 TRBD1 TRBV5-1 TGCGCCAGCAGCTTGGCCCCAGGGGGCGTTACTGAAGCTTTCTTT CASSLAPGGVTEAFF
few TRBJ1-1 - TRBV10-1 TGCGCCAGCAGTGAGTCGCAGGGGTTGAACACTGAAGCTTTCTTT CASSESQGLNTEAFF
- TRBJ1-2 - TRBV14 TGTGCCAGCAGCCCCCTCCATGGCGGCTACACCTTC CASSPLHGGYTF
few TRBJ2-2 TRBD2 TRBV11-3 TGTGCCAGCAGCTTAAGCGGGATTTACACCGGGGAGCTGTTTTTT CASSLSGIYTGELFF
few TRBJ1-2 TRBD1 TRBV25-1 TGTGCCAGCAGTGAATCCACGACAGGGGGCTTGGGCTACACCTTC CASSESTTGGLGYTF
- TRBJ1-1 - TRBV7-9 TGTGCCAGCAGCTTCTCGAACACTGAAGCTTTCTTT CASSFSNTEAFF
few TRBJ1-6 - TRBV30 TGTGCCTGGGGCTCCCCAGGGCAAAATTCGCCCCTCCTCTTT CAWGSPGQNSPLLF
few TRBJ1-6 - TRBV11-2 TGTGCCAGCAGCCCAGGCAACGGGGGATCTAATTCACCCCTCCACTTT CASSPGNGGSNSPLHF
- TRBJ1-2 TRBD1 TRBV5-4 TGTGCCAGCAGCCCCGCAGCAGGGGGCAGGAACTATGGCTACACCTTC CASSPAAGGRNYGYTF
- TRBJ1-4 - TRBV19 TGTGCCAGTAGTATCCAGATGGGACTAACTAATGAAAAACTGTTTTTT CASSIQMGLTNEKLFF
few TRBJ1-1 TRBD1 TRBV7-2 TGTGCCAGCAGCTTAGCGGACAGGCCTACTGAAGCTTTCTTT CASSLADRPTEAFF